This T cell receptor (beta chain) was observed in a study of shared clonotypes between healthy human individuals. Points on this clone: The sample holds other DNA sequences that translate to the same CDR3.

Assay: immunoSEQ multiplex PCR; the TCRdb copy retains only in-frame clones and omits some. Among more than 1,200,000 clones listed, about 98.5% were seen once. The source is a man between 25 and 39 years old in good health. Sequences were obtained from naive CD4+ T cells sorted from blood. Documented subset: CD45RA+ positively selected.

CDR3 coding DNA: TGTGCCAGCAGTTTCGGGGGGAATCAGCCCCAGCATTTT. Its translation: CASSFGGNQPQHF. This sequence joins TRBV28 and TRBJ1-5, with D maybe TRBD1 (5 bases). The V end was cut by 3 bases, the J end by 4 bases, with 7 bases between. Per the germline V gene, CDR1 is MDHEN and CDR2 is SYDVKM. The CDR3 is made up of 13 amino acids. Based on the CDR3 plus reference TRBV28 and TRBJ1-5, the full variable domain is DVKVTQSSRYLVKRTGEKVFLECVQDMDHENMFWYRQDPGLGLRLIYFSYDVKMKEKGDIPEGYSVSREKKERFSLILESASTNQTSMYLCASSFGGNQPQHFGDGTRLSIL.